The 8 T cell receptor beta chains given below trace back to one sample, sequenced in a study of Graves' ophthalmopathy and Graves' hyperthyroidism. Investigators amplified TCR beta CDR3 regions from RNA transcripts. RT-PCR was first run with HTBI primers, then multiplex PCR in a second round. One entry per CDR3 protein results from TCRdb running MiXCR on the multiplex PCR reads. Among 200,000 to 250,000 distinct CDR3 sequences listed, roughly 21% were seen once. The sequenced sample was peripheral blood. All receptors come from a woman in her forties or fifties with Graves' ophthalmopathy.

Ten or more counts support this clonotype. A much larger clone differs from this one at a single base, so this may be a read error. The V and J genes are TRBV6-2 or TRBV6-3 and TRBJ2-7, with no clear D. The CDR3 is 11 amino acids. Germline loops: CDR1 MNHEY, CDR2 SVGEGT. CDR3 protein: CACSRSYEQYF. The CDR3 coding sequence is TGTGCCTGCAGCAGGAGCTACGAGCAGTACTTC.

Note on this clonotype: A single base separates this from a much larger clone, so it may be a read error. This CDR3 fails to terminate in the conserved phenylalanine or tryptophan, so it likely reflects a read error. The J gene is TRBJ2-2, the V gene TRBV12-3 or TRBV12-4, with TRBD1 as a possible D gene (6 bases). The V end lost 6 bases, the J end lost 0 bases, and 11 bases lay between the germline ends. The CDR3 consists of 15 residues. The CDR3 loop reads CASSRTVTNTGELFY. Written as DNA, the CDR3 is TGTGCCAGCAGCAGGACAGTGACGAACACCGGGGAGCTGTTTTAT.

The chain couples TRBV27 to TRBJ1-1, with D perhaps matching TRBD1 (5 bases). The V end lost 6 bases, the J end lost 0 bases, and 14 bases lay between the germline ends. CDR3 length: 15 amino acids. From germline, CDR1 is MNHEY and CDR2 SMNVEV (reference sequence). CDR3 loop: CASRPGGSVNTEAFF. CDR3 sequence (DNA): TGTGCCAGCAGGCCGGGGGGATCGGTGAACACTGAAGCTTTCTTT.

This clonotype showed up many times. The chain carries TRBV7-2 and TRBJ2-3, with TRBD1 matching 7 bases. Germline V gene data show CDR1 as SGHTA and CDR2 as FQGNSA. The CDR3 consists of 16 residues. V trimming: 0 bases; J trimming: 5 bases; junction bases outside the gene matches: 8. Here the CDR3 DNA reads TGTGCCAGCAGCTTAGCGGTAACGGGACAGTTAGATACGCAGTATTTT. Its translation is CASSLAVTGQLDTQYF.

This clonotype has at least ten counts. This chain joins TRBV20-1 and TRBJ2-7, with D unresolved. CDR1 DFQATT and CDR2 SNEGSKA come from the germline V gene (reference sequence). Trimming removed 5 bases at V and 1 base at J, with 15 bases between. The CDR3 is made up of 14 amino acids. The CDR3 loop reads CSADPPDISYEQYF. CDR3 coding DNA: TGCAGTGCTGACCCTCCCGACATTTCCTACGAGCAGTACTTC.

Only a few counts were recorded for this clonotype. The chain recombines TRBV7-9 with TRBJ1-1, with no clear D. Trimming cost V 5 bases and J 7 bases, with 11 bases left between them. The CDR3 is made up of 12 amino acids. Per germline, CDR1 SEHNR and CDR2 FQNEAQ (reference sequence). DNA of the CDR3: TGTGCCAGCAGCCTCGGCAGCAATGAAGCTTTCTTT. Its translation is CASSLGSNEAFF.

This clonotype was found many times. The DNA of the CDR3 is TGTGCCAGCAGTTTAGAGACCTACTACGAGCAGTACTTC. Protein: CASSLETYYEQYF. The chain has TRBV12-3 or TRBV12-4 and TRBJ2-7; no clear D. This CDR3 contains 13 residues. The germline V and J ends were trimmed by 1 base and 3 bases, with 7 bases remaining between them.

Many counts were recorded for this clonotype. The chain recombines TRBV6-5 with TRBJ2-7; 9 nucleotides line up with TRBD1. The CDR3 covers 14 residues. In germline, CDR1 is MNHEY, CDR2 SVGAGI. V shed 6 bases, J shed 5 bases, and the junction held 8 bases outside the gene matches. CDR3 DNA: TGTGCCAGCAGAACCGGGACAGGGCAACACGAGCAGTACTTC. As protein: CASRTGTGQHEQYF.